Following are 27 T cell receptor beta chains from one sample sequenced in a study of CD8+CD57+ T cells in acquired aplastic anemia. Profiles of TCR beta VDJ and CDR3 were generated from a genomic DNA template. TCRdb processed the reads anew with MiXCR; each CDR3 protein has one entry. The table lists about 470,000 distinct CDR3 sequences, about a third of them singletons. The authors sequenced patients whose flow cytometry had shown CD8+CD57+ cell expansion. Sequencing used sorted CD4+, CD8+, or CD8+CD57+ T cells (not recorded which) from PBMCs. Source of these receptors: a human donor with aplastic anemia.

This clonotype showed up many times. The gene calls are TRBV10-2 and TRBJ2-2; 7 positions match TRBD1. Per the germline V gene, CDR1 is WSHSY and CDR2 is SAAADI. The CDR3 sequence is 15 residues long. Losses at the gene ends were 3 bases for V and 6 bases for J; bases not matched to a gene: 7. CDR3 region: CASSEQGYPAGELFF. The CDR3 nucleotides read TGCGCCAGCAGTGAACAGGGGTACCCCGCCGGGGAGCTGTTTTTT.

With respect to this clonotype: It may be a read error: a sequence one base away is much more abundant. The rearrangement links TRBV15 to TRBJ2-3; D possibly corresponds to TRBD1 (7 bases). Germline-derived CDR1 and CDR2 are LNHNV and YYDKDF (reference sequence). With 1 base removed from V and 1 base from J, the gap between germline ends came to 21 bases. The CDR3 has 19 residues. In DNA, the CDR3 is TGTGCCACCAGCAGAGGTTCGGTGAGCAGGGGGGTTGGCACAGATACGCAGTATTTT. Its protein is CATSRGSVSRGVGTDTQYF. Drawing the rest from reference TRBV15 and TRBJ2-3, the complete variable domain is DAMVIQNPRYQVTQFGKPVTLSCSQTLNHNVMYWYQQKSSQAPKLLFHYYDKDFNNEADTPDNFQSRRPNTSFCFLDIRSPGLGDTAMYLCATSRGSVSRGVGTDTQYFGPGTRLTVL.

This clonotype has ten or more counts. V gene TRBV12-3 or TRBV12-4 combines with J gene TRBJ1-2, with D possibly TRBD1 on 6 matching bases. The CDR3 is 12 amino acids. Trimming stripped 6 bases from V and 7 bases from J, with 12 bases between. The CDR3 DNA sequence: TGTGCCAGCAGACCCGGACAGTTTGGCTACACCTTC. Protein sequence: CASRPGQFGYTF.

This chain joins TRBV2 and TRBJ1-1; unclear D gene. Germline CDR1 reads SNHLY; CDR2 reads FYNNEI. V was cut by 0 bases and J by 5 bases, with 19 bases left in between. The CDR3 has 17 amino acids. Here the CDR3 reads CASSEAGSTRRGTEAFF. The CDR3 nucleotides read TGTGCCAGCAGTGAAGCGGGATCGACCCGGCGGGGTACTGAAGCTTTCTTT.

This clonotype has at least ten counts. The V call is TRBV5-1, the J call TRBJ1-2; D unresolved. This CDR3 spans 13 amino acids. The V and J ends lost 0 bases and 4 bases respectively, with 7 bases between them. Germline V lookup: CDR1 SGHRS, CDR2 YFSETQ. CDR3 protein: CASSLDVLYGYTF. The CDR3 coding sequence is TGCGCCAGCAGCTTGGACGTGCTCTATGGCTACACCTTC. Full variable domain (rest looked up from reference TRBV5-1 and TRBJ1-2): KAGVTQTPRYLIKTRGQQVTLSCSPISGHRSVSWYQQTPGQGLQFLFEYFSETQRNKGNFPGRFSGRQFSNSRSEMNVSTLELGDSALYLCASSLDVLYGYTFGSGTRLTVV.

V is TRBV4-2 and J is TRBJ1-1; D gene unclear. CDR1 is LGHNA and CDR2 is YNFKEQ in the germline V gene. This CDR3 is built from 12 residues. Trimming pared 8 bases from V and 9 bases from J, leaving 16 bases between. The CDR3: CASRTDYGQAFF. The DNA for the CDR3 is TGTGCCAGCCGGACGGATTACGGTCAAGCTTTCTTT.

CDR3 amino acids: CASSLTGFTEAFF. The CDR3 bases are TGTGCCAGCAGCTTAACCGGGTTCACTGAAGCTTTCTTT. This chain uses TRBV7-9 with TRBJ1-1; D is undetermined. V was clipped by 2 bases and J by 4 bases, with 8 bases between them. CDR1 is SEHNR and CDR2 is FQNEAQ in the germline V gene (reference sequence). This CDR3 is built from 13 residues.

The rearrangement uses TRBV5-4 and TRBJ1-1, with D perhaps matching TRBD1 (5 bases). This CDR3 has 16 residues. V lost 0 bases and J lost 1, with 13 bases in between. Germline V gene data show CDR1 as SGHNT and CDR2 as YYREEE (reference sequence). The CDR3 sequence is CASSLAVGQQNTEAFF. DNA for the CDR3: TGTGCCAGCAGCTTGGCCGTGGGGCAGCAGAACACTGAAGCTTTCTTT.

The CDR3 nucleotides are TGTGCCAGCAGCTTATCCTTGCGGGAGTTCAATCAAGAGACCCAGTACTTC. It codes for CASSLSLREFNQETQYF. The chain is built from TRBV7-8 and TRBJ2-5, with 7 positions matching TRBD2. From germline, CDR1 is SGHVS and CDR2 FQNEAQ. The CDR3 is 17 residues long. The junction had 11 bases not matched to a gene; V was cut back by 2 bases and J by 2 bases.

The chain employs TRBV12-3 or TRBV12-4 and TRBJ2-1; 8 bases match TRBD2. This CDR3 has 13 residues. The V gene end was trimmed by 6 bases and the J gene end by 9 bases; junction bases not matched to a gene: 7. The CDR3 is CASSPKRGTEQFF. The CDR3 region has the DNA TGTGCCAGCAGCCCCAAGCGGGGGACTGAGCAGTTCTTC.

This clonotype was found many times. The chain uses TRBV14 and TRBJ1-2; D remains unclear. CDR1 and CDR2 from the germline V gene are SGHDN and FVKESK. The germline V and J ends were trimmed by 0 bases and 8 bases, with 16 bases remaining between them. This CDR3 region has 15 residues. CDR3 DNA: TGTGCCAGCAGCCAAGATAATGTGTCGGGTCAGGGCTACACCTTC. Protein product: CASSQDNVSGQGYTF.

This chain links TRBV20-1 with TRBJ2-7; unclear D gene. With 1 base removed from V and 0 bases from J, the gap between germline ends came to 13 bases. Germline lookup yields CDR1 DFQATT and CDR2 SNEGSKA (reference sequence). The CDR3 runs 15 residues. CDR3 DNA: TGCAGTGCTAGAGTCGCGATGGAGTCCTCCTACGAGCAGTACTTC. Translated: CSARVAMESSYEQYF.

This chain links TRBV6-1 with TRBJ1-2; 10 bases align to TRBD1. Trimming at V came to 10 bases and at J to 2 bases, leaving 4 bases not matched to a gene. The germline V gene encodes CDR1 MNHNS and CDR2 SASEGT. The CDR3 consists of 13 residues. CDR3 loop: CATDRGLNYGYTF. For the CDR3, the DNA is TGTGCCACCGACAGGGGGCTCAACTATGGCTACACCTTC.

This clonotype was observed many times. V gene TRBV2 combines with J gene TRBJ2-1, with 7 nucleotides matching TRBD1. There are 14 residues in the CDR3. The V segment lost 4 bases and the J segment 7 bases; nucleotides outside the gene matches: 7. Germline V gene data show CDR1 as SNHLY and CDR2 as FYNNEI. The CDR3 loop is CASSVRDSLNEQFF. The CDR3 region has the DNA TGTGCCAGCAGTGTCCGGGACAGTCTGAATGAGCAGTTCTTC.

This clonotype was counted at least ten times. The chain couples TRBV19 to TRBJ2-2, with D unclear. The CDR3 is 14 residues long. The V end lost 5 bases, the J end lost 1 base, and 8 bases lay between the germline ends. Germline V gene sequence: CDR1 LNHDA, CDR2 SQIVND (reference sequence). CDR3 DNA: TGTGCCAGTAGTGAACTGCTGAACACCGGGGAGCTGTTTTTT. Its protein product is CASSELLNTGELFF.

This clonotype has more than one count but fewer than ten. The chain links TRBV25-1 to TRBJ1-3, with TRBD1 as a possible D gene (5 bases). The CDR3 runs 15 residues. Looked up from germline, CDR1 is MGHDK and CDR2 is SYGVNS. V lost 4 bases to trimming and J lost 1 base, with 11 bases between them. The CDR3 DNA is TGTGCCAGCAGTGGGGGATGGGGGTCTGGAAACACCATATATTTT. As protein: CASSGGWGSGNTIYF. Complete variable domain (other parts from reference TRBV25-1 and TRBJ1-3): EADIYQTPRYLVIGTGKKITLECSQTMGHDKMYWYQQDPGMELHLIHYSYGVNSTEKGDLSSESTVSRIRTEHFPLTLESARPSHTSQYLCASSGGWGSGNTIYFGEGSWLTVV.

This clonotype has at least ten counts. This chain links TRBV2 with TRBJ1-6, with D perhaps TRBD1 (5 bases). V lost 0 bases, J lost 5 bases, and 8 bases lay in between. The CDR3 is made up of 15 amino acids. CDR1 is SNHLY, CDR2 FYNNEI, per germline. CDR3 nucleotide sequence: TGTGCCAGCAGTGAAGCAGGGGCGCATAATTCACCCCTCCACTTT. The encoded protein is CASSEAGAHNSPLHF.

In its sample, this clonotype was seen many times. The genes are TRBV10-3 and TRBJ1-1; 11 bases are a match to TRBD1. CDR1 is ENHRY, CDR2 SYGVKD, per germline. This CDR3 has 14 residues. Trimming cost V 2 bases and J 5 bases; bases outside gene matches: 1. The CDR3 nucleotides read TGTGCCATCAGTGAGGGGACAGGGGGAACTGAAGCTTTCTTT. It is translated as CAISEGTGGTEAFF.

DNA of the CDR3: TGTGCCAGCAGCTTCGGATCCAACTCTGGAAACACCATATATTTT. Amino acids: CASSFGSNSGNTIYF. This sequence joins TRBV5-6 and TRBJ1-3; D unclear. This CDR3 is built from 15 residues. Trimming stripped 2 bases from V and 0 bases from J, with 9 bases between. Germline loops: CDR1 SGHDT, CDR2 YYEEEE.

The chain carries TRBV5-3 and TRBJ1-2; D is perhaps TRBD1 (5 bases). TRBV5-3 is marked as an open reading frame, function uncertain. Trimming removed 8 bases at V and 2 bases at J, with 19 bases between. The CDR3 sequence is 15 residues long. CDR3 region: CASEDKRGGNYGYTF. In nucleotides, the CDR3 is TGTGCCAGTGAAGATAAGCGGGGGGGAAACTATGGCTACACCTTC.

This clonotype showed up many times. The chain combines TRBV24-1 with TRBJ2-3, with D unresolved. Germline V gives CDR1 KGHDR, CDR2 SFDVKD. This CDR3 comprises 12 residues. V was clipped by 9 bases and J by 2 bases, with 8 bases between them. CDR3 amino acids: CATEQITDTQYF. CDR3 coding DNA: TGTGCCACCGAACAGATCACAGATACGCAGTATTTT.

The V gene is TRBV2, the J gene TRBJ2-1; 7 nucleotides match TRBD2. CDR1 is SNHLY and CDR2 is FYNNEI in the germline V gene. Germline trimming cut 5 bases from V and 12 bases from J; bases unmatched to any gene: 10. There are 13 residues in the CDR3. DNA of the CDR3: TGTGCCAGCAGTCGGGGGGATCGTTACGGGCAGTTCTTC. Its protein is CASSRGDRYGQFF.

The gene calls are TRBV2 and TRBJ2-2, with TRBD1 matching 9 bases. The V and J ends lost 2 bases and 8 bases, in that order; junction bases with no gene match: 6. The CDR3 contains 15 residues. The germline CDR1 and CDR2 sequences are SNHLY and FYNNEI. The DNA for the CDR3 is TGTGCCAGCAGTGAATCTTGGACAGGGGTTGGGGAGCTGTTTTTT. Protein product: CASSESWTGVGELFF.

The J gene is TRBJ2-3, the V gene TRBV13; 9 bases fit TRBD2. This CDR3 contains 18 residues. V was pared by 5 bases and J by 2 bases, with 14 bases of the junction left unmatched. In germline, CDR1 is PRHDT, CDR2 FYEKMQ (reference sequence). The chain's CDR3 is CASSPMGASGVITDTQYF. In DNA, the CDR3 is TGTGCCAGCAGCCCCATGGGGGCTAGCGGGGTGATCACAGATACGCAGTATTTT.

This clonotype was seen many times. The chain links TRBV6-5 to TRBJ2-7; 7 bases agree with TRBD1. Unmatched junction bases numbered 6, after V lost 4 bases and J lost 3 bases. The CDR3 covers 14 residues. The germline V gene encodes CDR1 MNHEY and CDR2 SVGAGI. The CDR3 DNA reads TGTGCCAGCAGTTCCGGGACAGCCCTCTACGAGCAGTACTTC. Translation: CASSSGTALYEQYF.

J is TRBJ2-3 and V is TRBV12-5; 7 bases align to TRBD1. The ends lost 1 base at V and 0 bases at J; junction bases unmatched: 10. The germline V gene has CDR1 LGHNT and CDR2 FRNRAP. CDR3 length equals 18 residues. The CDR3 DNA reads as TGTGCTAGTGGTTTGGCTCGACAGGGCCTAATGAGCACAGATACGCAGTATTTT. Amino acids: CASGLARQGLMSTDTQYF.

This clonotype was seen a few times. The chain has TRBV20-1 and TRBJ2-7, with 12 nucleotides matching TRBD1. Trimming removed 5 bases from V and 6 bases from J; junction bases left unmatched: 11. CDR3 length equals 15 residues. In germline, CDR1 is DFQATT, CDR2 SNEGSKA (reference sequence). The CDR3 region is CSAEPGQGASGEQYF. The CDR3 DNA follows: TGCAGTGCTGAACCGGGACAGGGGGCGTCTGGCGAGCAGTACTTC.